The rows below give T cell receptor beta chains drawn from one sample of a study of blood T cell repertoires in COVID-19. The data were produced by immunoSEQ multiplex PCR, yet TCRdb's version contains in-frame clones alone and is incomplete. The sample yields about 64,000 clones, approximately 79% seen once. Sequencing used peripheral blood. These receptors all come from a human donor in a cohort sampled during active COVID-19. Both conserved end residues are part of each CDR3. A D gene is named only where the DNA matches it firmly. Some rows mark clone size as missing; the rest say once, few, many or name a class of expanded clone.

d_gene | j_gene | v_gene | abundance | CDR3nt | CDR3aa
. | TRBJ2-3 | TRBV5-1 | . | TGCGCCAGCAGCCCGCGTCTAGGGAGCGGCACAGATACGCAGTATTTT | CASSPRLGSGTDTQYF
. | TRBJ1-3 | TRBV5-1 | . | TGCGCCAGCGGGACACATTCTGGAGGAAACACCATATATTTT | CASGTHSGGNTIYF
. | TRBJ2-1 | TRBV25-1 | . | TGTGCCGCCCGCCCTTCGGGGGAAAACAATGAGCAGTTCTTC | CAARPSGENNEQFF
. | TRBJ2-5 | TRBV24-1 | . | TGTGCCACCGGCACAGGCCAGGGAGAGACCCAGTACTTC | CATGTGQGETQYF
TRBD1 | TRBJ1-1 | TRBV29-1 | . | TGCAGCGTTCCTCCATCCCAGGGGGCAGGAGCTTTCTTT | CSVPPSQGAGAFF
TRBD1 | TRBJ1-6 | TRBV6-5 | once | TGTGCCAGCAGTTCAGGGGGCTCCTATAATTCACCCCTCCACTTT | CASSSGGSYNSPLHF
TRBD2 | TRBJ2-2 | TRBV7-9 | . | TGTGCCAGCAGCTCATCAGGCGGCGGGAGGACCACCGGGGAGCTGTTTTTT | CASSSSGGGRTTGELFF
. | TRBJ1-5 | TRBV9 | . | TGTGCCAGCAGCGTAGGCGGAACCAATCAGCCCCAGCATTTT | CASSVGGTNQPQHF
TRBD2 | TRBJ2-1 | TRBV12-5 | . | TGTGCTAGTGGTAACGGGACTAGCGGGAGAATTACCTACAATGAGCAGTTCTTC | CASGNGTSGRITYNEQFF
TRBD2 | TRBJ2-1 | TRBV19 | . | TGTGCCAGTAGGTCCGGGACTAGCGCATACAATGAGCAGTTCTTC | CASRSGTSAYNEQFF
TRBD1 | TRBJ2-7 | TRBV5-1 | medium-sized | TGCGCCAGCAGCAGGGGACAGGGTAGCTACGAGCAGTACTTC | CASSRGQGSYEQYF
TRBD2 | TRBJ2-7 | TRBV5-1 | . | TGCGCCAGCAGCCTTTCCTGGGGGAGCGGGACCCCTTACGAGCAGTACTTC | CASSLSWGSGTPYEQYF
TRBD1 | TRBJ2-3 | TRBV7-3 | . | TGTGCCAGCAGCTTATGGGGACAGATGGCAGATACGCAGTATTTT | CASSLWGQMADTQYF
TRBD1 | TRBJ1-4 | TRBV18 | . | TGTGCCAGCGCGACCGGGACAGGTCGTGAAAAACTGTTTTTT | CASATGTGREKLFF
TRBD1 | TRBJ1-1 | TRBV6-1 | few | TGTGCCAGCAGTGAGACAGGGGACTACACTGAAGCTTTCTTT | CASSETGDYTEAFF
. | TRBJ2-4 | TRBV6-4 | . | TGTGCCAGCACCTATAATAGGGGGAGAAACATTCAGTACTTC | CASTYNRGRNIQYF
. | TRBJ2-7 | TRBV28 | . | TGTGCCACCTGGACGCAGGGGTCTCCCTACGAGCAGTACTTC | CATWTQGSPYEQYF
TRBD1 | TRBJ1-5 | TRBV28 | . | TGTGCCAGTCGCTACAGGGGAAGGGGGGACAATCAGCCCCAGCATTTT | CASRYRGRGDNQPQHF
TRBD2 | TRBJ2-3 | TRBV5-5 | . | TGTGCCAGCAGCTTGAGTATTAGCGGGAGAGGTGGGACAGATACGCAGTATTTT | CASSLSISGRGGTDTQYF
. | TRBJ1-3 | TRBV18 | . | TGTGCCAGCTCACCATCCGGGGCTGGAAACACCATATATTTT | CASSPSGAGNTIYF
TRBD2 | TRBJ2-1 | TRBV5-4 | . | TGTGCCAGCAGCACAAAAATAGCGGGGGGAAAGAATGAGCAGTTCTTC | CASSTKIAGGKNEQFF
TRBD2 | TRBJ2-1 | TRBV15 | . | TGTGCCACCAGCAGAGCTAGCGGGGCCTACAATGAGCAGTTCTTC | CATSRASGAYNEQFF
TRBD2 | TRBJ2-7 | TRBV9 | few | TGTGCCAGCAGCGTAGCGGGAGGGACCTACGAGCAGTACTTC | CASSVAGGTYEQYF
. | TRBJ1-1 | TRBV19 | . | TGTGCCAGTAGTAGGCCGAATTCGAACACTGAAGCTTTCTTT | CASSRPNSNTEAFF
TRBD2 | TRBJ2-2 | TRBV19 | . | TGTGCCAGTAGTATTGCCCGGCTAGCGGGGGGGGACACCGGGGAGCTGTTTTTT | CASSIARLAGGDTGELFF
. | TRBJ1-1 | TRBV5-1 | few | TGCGCCAGCAGCTTGTCCAGGGGTGTGACTGAAGCTTTCTTT | CASSLSRGVTEAFF
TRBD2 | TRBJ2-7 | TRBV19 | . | TGTGCCAGTAGTTCCTCGACCGGGGGGGTCGAGCAGTACTTC | CASSSSTGGVEQYF
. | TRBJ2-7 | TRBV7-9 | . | TGTGCCAGCAGCTTAATAACGGGGAAACTCTACGAGCAGTACTTC | CASSLITGKLYEQYF
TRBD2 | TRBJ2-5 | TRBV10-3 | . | TGTGCCATCAGTGAAAGGACTAGCGGGCGGGAGACCCAGTACTTC | CAISERTSGRETQYF
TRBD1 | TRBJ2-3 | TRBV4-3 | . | TGCGCCAGCAGCCAAGATCACCGGGACAGCTTCACAGATACGCAGTATTTT | CASSQDHRDSFTDTQYF
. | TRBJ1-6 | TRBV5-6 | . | TGTGCCAGCAGCTTAATGGCAGCGGATAATTCACCCCTCCACTTT | CASSLMAADNSPLHF
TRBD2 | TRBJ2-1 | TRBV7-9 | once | TGTGCCAGCAGCTTACTAGCGGGTCTGGATGAGCAGTTCTTC | CASSLLAGLDEQFF
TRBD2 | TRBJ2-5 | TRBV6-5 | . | TGTGCCAGCAGTATGTCGGGGGGAGAGACCCAGTACTTC | CASSMSGGETQYF
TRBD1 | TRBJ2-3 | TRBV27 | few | TGTGCCAGCAGTTTACGCCAGGGGGTCACAGATACGCAGTATTTT | CASSLRQGVTDTQYF
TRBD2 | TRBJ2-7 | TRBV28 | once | TGTGCCAGCAGTTTCACACTAGCGGGTCTCTCCTACGAGCAGTACTTC | CASSFTLAGLSYEQYF
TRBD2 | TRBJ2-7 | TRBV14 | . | TGTGCCAGCAGCCAAGATCTGAGGGGAGGGACCTACGAGCAGTACTTC | CASSQDLRGGTYEQYF
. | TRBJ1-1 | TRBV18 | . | TGTGCCAGCTCCTTGACAGGTTTGAACACTGAAGCTTTCTTT | CASSLTGLNTEAFF
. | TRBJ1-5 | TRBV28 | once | TGTGCCAGCCGCATCGGTCCATATCAGCCCCAGCATTTT | CASRIGPYQPQHF
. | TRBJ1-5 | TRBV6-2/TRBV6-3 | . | TGTGCCAGCAGTTACTACAACCTGCCCCAGCATTTT | CASSYYNLPQHF
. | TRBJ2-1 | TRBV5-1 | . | TGCGCCAGCAGCTATGCTAGCGAAGGTGAGCAGTTCTTC | CASSYASEGEQFF
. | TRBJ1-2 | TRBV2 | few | TGTGCCAGCAGTGAAGGGCAGAATAACTATGGCTACACCTTC | CASSEGQNNYGYTF
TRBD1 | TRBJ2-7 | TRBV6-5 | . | TGTGCCAGCAGTACCCGGGACAGGGATACCTACGAGCAGTACTTC | CASSTRDRDTYEQYF
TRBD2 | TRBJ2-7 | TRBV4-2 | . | TGTGCCAGCAGCCCCCAACCGGGACTAGCGGGAGCATACGAGCAGTACTTC | CASSPQPGLAGAYEQYF
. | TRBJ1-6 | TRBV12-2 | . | TGTGCAAGTCGCTTCCGAACCCACAGGGGTCAGGAGTCACCCCTCCACTTT | CASRFRTHRGQESPLHF
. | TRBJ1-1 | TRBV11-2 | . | TGTGCCAGCAGCCAAGCAACCTTGGCTTTCTTT | CASSQATLAFF
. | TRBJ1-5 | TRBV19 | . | TGTGCCAGTAAAGCGGCAGCGATTAGCAATCAGCCCCAGCATTTT | CASKAAAISNQPQHF
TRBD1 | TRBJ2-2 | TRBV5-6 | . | TGTGCCAGCAGCGAAGGGGGCATGGGGACCGGGGAGCTGTTTTTT | CASSEGGMGTGELFF
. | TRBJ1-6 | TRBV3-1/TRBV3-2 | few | TGTGCCAGCAGCCATGGAACGGGGAAACCCCTCCACTTT | CASSHGTGKPLHF
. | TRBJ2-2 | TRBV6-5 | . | TGTGCCAGCAGTTCCAAGACAGGCTCCCACGGGGAGCTGTTTTTT | CASSSKTGSHGELFF
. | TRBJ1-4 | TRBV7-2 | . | TGTGCCAGCAGCTTATTTGGCAATGAAAAACTGTTTTTT | CASSLFGNEKLFF
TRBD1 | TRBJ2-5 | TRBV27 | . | TGTGCCAGCAGTTCACCGGGACAGGGGGCGAAAGAGACCCAGTACTTC | CASSSPGQGAKETQYF